The text below deals with one T cell receptor (beta chain). The sample originates from a study of blood T cell repertoires in COVID-19. CDR3 length: 14 residues. The V and J ends lost 10 bases and 5 bases, in that order; junction bases with no gene match: 9. Germline loops: CDR1 SNHLY, CDR2 FYNNEI. Original processing notes: Reference gene primer amplification gave estimated nucleated cell counts. Sequencing used immunoSEQ multiplex PCR; TCRdb keeps in-frame clones, though not all of them. D and trimming come from the DNA, and the V and J calls and clone size come from that table. The sample shows about 190,000 clones, approximately 84% of them seen only once.

The sequence was obtained from a woman aged 25 to 45 who had recovered from COVID-19. The sequencing sample was made of PBMCs or T cells enriched from blood (not recorded which). V is TRBV2 and J is TRBJ2-2, with 8 nucleotides matching TRBD2. The CDR3, as DNA: TGTGCCACCTCCCAGCGGGAGCCTACCGGGGAGCTGTTTTTT. Its protein is CATSQREPTGELFF.